The present T cell receptor beta chain was sequenced within a study of T cell repertoires in cytomegalovirus infection. About the research overall: CMV epitopes, recently identified HLA-C-restricted and well-studied HLA-B-restricted, were used. CMV infection and matching HLA type were both indicated by public TCR beta signatures. Study-level results: Dominant in the ex vivo response were TCR beta clonotypes restricted by HLA-C and specific for CMV.

This clonotype has just one count. As yet, its antigen is unknown. The germline V and J ends were trimmed by 5 bases and 1 base, with 14 bases remaining between them. The CDR3 sequence is 16 residues long. CDR1 is LGHDT, CDR2 YNNKEL, per germline (reference sequence). TCRdb independently ran MiXCR on the reads; one entry per CDR3 protein. The sample includes hundreds of thousands of distinct CDR3 sequences, under 45% of them seen just once. The material sequenced was cultured PBMCs, taken from culture after CMV antigen stimulation. The clonotype originates from a human donor in good health (CMV status not recorded). Some clones in this sample may be carry-over from other donors' samples. The gene calls are TRBV3-1 and TRBJ2-2; the D call may be TRBD1 or TRBD2 (5 bases each). The CDR3 loop reads CASSAFRDRNTGELFF. In DNA form, the CDR3 reads TGTGCCAGCAGCGCATTCCGGGACCGGAACACCGGGGAGCTGTTTTTT.